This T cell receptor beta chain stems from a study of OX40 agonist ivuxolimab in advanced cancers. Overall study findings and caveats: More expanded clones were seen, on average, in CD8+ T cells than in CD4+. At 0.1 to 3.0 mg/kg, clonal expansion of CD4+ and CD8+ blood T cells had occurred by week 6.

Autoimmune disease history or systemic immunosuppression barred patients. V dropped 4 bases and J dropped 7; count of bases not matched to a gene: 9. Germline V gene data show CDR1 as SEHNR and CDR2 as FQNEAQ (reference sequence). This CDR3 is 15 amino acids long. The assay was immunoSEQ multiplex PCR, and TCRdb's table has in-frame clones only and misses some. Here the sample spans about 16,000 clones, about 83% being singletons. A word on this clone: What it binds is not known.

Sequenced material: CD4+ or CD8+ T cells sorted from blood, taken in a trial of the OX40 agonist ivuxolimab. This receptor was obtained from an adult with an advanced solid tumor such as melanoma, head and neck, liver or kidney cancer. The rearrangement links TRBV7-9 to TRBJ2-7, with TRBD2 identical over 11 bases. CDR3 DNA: TGTGCCAGCAGCTCACCGGGACTAGCGGCGGGGGAGCAGTACTTC. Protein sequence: CASSSPGLAAGEQYF. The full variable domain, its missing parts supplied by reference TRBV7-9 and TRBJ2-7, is DTGVSQNPRHKITKRGQNVTFRCDPISEHNRLYWYRQTLGQGPEFLTYFQNEAQLEKSRLLSDRFSAERPKGSFSTLEIQRTEQGDSAMYLCASSSPGLAAGEQYFGPGTRLTVT.